The clone carrying this TCR beta chain was picked up one time. Its antigen is unknown. Profiled with immunoSEQ multiplex PCR; TCRdb holds only in-frame clones, not every one. The sample comprises around 80,000 clones, approximately 86% of which are singletons, and 0.8% to 1% rests with the top ten. The data were taken from a study of OX40 agonist ivuxolimab in advanced cancers. On the study more broadly: Of the participants, 40% had some prior anti-PD-1, anti-PD-L1 or anti-CTLA-4 therapy, which was allowed.

Regarding the study as a whole: CD4+ and CD8+ blood T cells expanded clonally by week 6 at 0.1 to 3.0 mg/kg. Some nonresponders also had low normalized T-cell clonal expansion.

This CDR3 is 14 amino acids long. Looked up from germline, CDR1 is MNHNY and CDR2 is SVGAGI (reference sequence). The V segment lost 4 bases and the J segment 2 bases; nucleotides outside the gene matches: 5. This receptor was obtained from an adult with an advanced solid tumor such as melanoma, head and neck, liver or kidney cancer. The V call is TRBV6-6, the J call TRBJ2-7; 7 nucleotides align to TRBD1. Specimen: CD4+ or CD8+ T cells sorted from blood, collected in a trial of the OX40 agonist ivuxolimab. The CDR3 DNA reads TGTGCCAGCAGTTCATTGACAGGGACCTACGAGCAGTACTTC. Encoded protein: CASSSLTGTYEQYF.